This T cell receptor beta chain was found in a study of cytomegalovirus exposure and HLA in healthy donors. This CDR3 is 16 amino acids long. CDR1 and CDR2 from the germline V gene are LNHNV and YYDKDF (reference sequence). The trim removed 5 bases at V and 7 bases at J, leaving 14 bases unmatched. A multiplex PCR was run with 60 Vbeta primers and 13 Jbeta primers. The protocol was immunoSEQ multiplex PCR, while the TCRdb copy is restricted to in-frame clones and leaves out a portion. This table holds nearly 65,000 clones, approximately 70% found once. The sequencing input was PBMCs. The TCR originated in a man aged 50-60 years in good health and CMV-seronegative. This chain connects TRBV15 to TRBJ1-2; 9 bases line up with TRBD1. In DNA, the CDR3 is TGTGCCACCAGCCCCGAGGGGTGGACAGGGGTAGGTGGCTACACCTTC. Translated: CATSPEGWTGVGGYTF. Filled out from reference TRBV15 and TRBJ1-2, the complete variable domain reads DAMVIQNPRYQVTQFGKPVTLSCSQTLNHNVMYWYQQKSSQAPKLLFHYYDKDFNNEADTPDNFQSRRPNTSFCFLDIRSPGLGDTAMYLCATSPEGWTGVGGYTFGSGTRLTVV.